This TCR beta chain appears in the sequencing data of a study of blood T cell repertoires in COVID-19. Across the study: Samples of COVID-19 (acute and convalescent) were obtained from the United States, Italy and Spain.

Methods used by the authors: Quantification of nucleated cells was approximated via reference gene primer amplification. Some clones are missing from TCRdb's copy, which holds only in-frame ones; the method was immunoSEQ multiplex PCR. Clone size and the V and J calls come from that table; the DNA yielded D and trimming. The repertoire holds around 200,000 clones, with about 82% as singletons. Individuals drawn from about two dozen US areas were about 18 to 100 years old. Clinical histories supplied by participants themselves formed the basis of cohort assignment. The germline gives CDR1 MDHEN, CDR2 SYDVKM. CDR3 length: 15 residues. Trimming at V came to 7 bases and at J to 7 bases, leaving 12 bases not matched to a gene. This clone was observed a single time.

The chain is built from TRBV28 and TRBJ2-2, with 7 bases aligning to TRBD2. This receptor was identified in a man between 40 and 49 years old with acute COVID-19. The sequenced sample was PBMCs or T cells enriched from blood (not recorded which). The CDR3 DNA follows: TGTGCCAGCACCTCGTTTTCGGCGGGAGTCGGGGAGCTGTTTTTT. This gives the protein CASTSFSAGVGELFF.